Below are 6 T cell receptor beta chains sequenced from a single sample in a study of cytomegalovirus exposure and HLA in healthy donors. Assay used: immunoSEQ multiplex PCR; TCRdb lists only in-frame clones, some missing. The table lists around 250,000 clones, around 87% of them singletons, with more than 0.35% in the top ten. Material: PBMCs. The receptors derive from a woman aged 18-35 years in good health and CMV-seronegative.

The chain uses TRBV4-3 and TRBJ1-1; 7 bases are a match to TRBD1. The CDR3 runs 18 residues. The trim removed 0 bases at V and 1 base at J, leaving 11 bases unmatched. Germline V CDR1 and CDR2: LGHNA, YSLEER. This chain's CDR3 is CASSQDLQGEWGNTEAFF. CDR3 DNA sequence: TGCGCCAGCAGCCAAGATCTGCAGGGGGAATGGGGGAACACTGAAGCTTTCTTT.

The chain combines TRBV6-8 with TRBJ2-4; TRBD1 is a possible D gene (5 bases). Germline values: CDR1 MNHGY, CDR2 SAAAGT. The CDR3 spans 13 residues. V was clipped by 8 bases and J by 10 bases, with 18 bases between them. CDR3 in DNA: TGTGCCAGCGTACCCCCACGACAGACAATTCAGTACTTC. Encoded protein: CASVPPRQTIQYF.

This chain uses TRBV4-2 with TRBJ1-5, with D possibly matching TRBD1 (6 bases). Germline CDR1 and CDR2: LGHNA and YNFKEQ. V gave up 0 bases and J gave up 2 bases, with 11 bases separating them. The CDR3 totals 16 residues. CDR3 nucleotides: TGTGCCAGCAGCCAAGAGACGGGACATCGCAATCAGCCCCAGCATTTT. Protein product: CASSQETGHRNQPQHF.

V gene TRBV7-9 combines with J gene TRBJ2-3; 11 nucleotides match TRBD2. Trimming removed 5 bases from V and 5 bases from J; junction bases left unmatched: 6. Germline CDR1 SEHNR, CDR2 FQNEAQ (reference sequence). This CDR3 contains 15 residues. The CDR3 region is CASSPLAGGGDTQYF. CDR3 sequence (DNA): TGTGCCAGCAGCCCTCTAGCGGGGGGCGGAGATACGCAGTATTTT.

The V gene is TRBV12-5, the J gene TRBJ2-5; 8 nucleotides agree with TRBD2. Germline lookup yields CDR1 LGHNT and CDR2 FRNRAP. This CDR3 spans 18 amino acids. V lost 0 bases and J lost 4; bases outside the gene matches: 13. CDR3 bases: TGTGCTAGTGGTTTGGTCCCAGGGACGCGGGGGGCCGGAGAGACCCAGTACTTC. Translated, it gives CASGLVPGTRGAGETQYF.

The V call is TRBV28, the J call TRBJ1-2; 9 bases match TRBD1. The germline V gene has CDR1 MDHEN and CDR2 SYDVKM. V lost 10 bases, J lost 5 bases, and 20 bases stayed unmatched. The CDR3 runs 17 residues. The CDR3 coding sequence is TGTGCCATCTCCTCGGGACAGGGCTATCCAGATCGTTATGGCTACACCTTC. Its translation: CAISSGQGYPDRYGYTF.